The source of this T cell receptor beta chain is a study of radiation and T cells in renal cell carcinoma. Study observations and caveats: Top tumor clonotypes rose in blood 2 weeks post-radiation, then contracted. Without pretreatment biopsies, baseline tumor clonotype presence was undetermined.

Time point meaning: blood 2 weeks post-SBRT. This sample's treatment: 15 Gy SBRT to primary tumor, nephrectomy 4 weeks later. After SBRT, blood was collected at 2 and 4 weeks, plus baseline. On this clone: Its antigen is not identified.

Assay: immunoSEQ multiplex PCR; the TCRdb copy retains only in-frame clones and omits some. The data contain more than 150,000 clones, approximately 86% of them seen just once; the ten biggest clones take up roughly 13%. Per germline, CDR1 SGHTA and CDR2 FQGNSA. J gave up 3 bases and V 4 bases, and 13 bases lay outside the gene matches. This CDR3 is 17 amino acids long. The TCR comes from a woman in her fifties or sixties with renal cell carcinoma. Sample: blood, taken from a patient whose treatment included radiotherapy and nephrectomy. The rearrangement joins TRBV7-2 to TRBJ2-3; 7 nucleotides line up with TRBD2. CDR3 region: CASSSTGGFIGTDTQYF. DNA for the CDR3: TGTGCCAGCAGCTCCACCGGGGGGTTCATTGGTACAGATACGCAGTATTTT.